Given below is one T cell receptor beta chain in context. What it binds is unknown. The record originates from a study of cytomegalovirus exposure and HLA in healthy donors. About the research overall: Unique TCR beta sequences numbering approximately 120 million came from about 179 million T cells in an earlier analysis. Whole-study results and caveats: Among CMV-associated TCR beta chains, most appeared HLA-restricted in a later analysis. Under in vitro conditions, a few CMV-associated chains were confirmed as specific for CMV antigens.

J gave up 8 bases and V 4 bases, and 5 bases lay outside the gene matches. This CDR3 has 14 amino acids. The germline gives CDR1 SGHRS, CDR2 YFSETQ. Vbeta (60) and Jbeta (13) primers were used in the PCR. Libraries were prepared by immunoSEQ multiplex PCR; TCRdb keeps only in-frame clonotypes and omits some of them. The sample shows under 150,000 clones, about 79% of them seen only once. This rearrangement joins TRBV5-1 to TRBJ1-6; the match to TRBD1 covers 8 bases. This TCR was sampled from a woman aged 30 to 39 in good health and CMV-seronegative. What was sequenced was PBMCs. CDR3 nucleotides: TGCGCCAGCAGCACCGGGACAGGCTATTCACCCCTCCACTTT. This encodes CASSTGTGYSPLHF.